What follows is one TCR beta chain and its context. The data stem from a study of T cell responses to AZD1222 COVID-19 vaccine. The CDR3 covers 14 residues. Germline CDR1 SGHTA, CDR2 FQGNSA. Deletions cut 1 base from V and 8 bases from J, with 11 bases between. Using immunoSEQ multiplex PCR, the repertoire was profiled, and TCRdb retains in-frame clones only, with some absent. The sample contains about 180,000 clones, around 90% of which appear only once. The rearrangement links TRBV7-2 to TRBJ1-4, with D unclear. The specimen comprised peripheral blood, sampled on day 0 of AZD1222 vaccination. This clonotype originated in an adult in good health. CDR3 in amino acids: CASSLGGSEEKLFF. The CDR3 DNA follows: TGTGCCAGCAGCTTAGGAGGGTCCGAGGAAAAACTGTTTTTT.